What follows are 21 T cell receptor beta chains derived from one specimen sequenced in a study of control samples from healthy donors and cancer patients. Assay: immunoSEQ multiplex PCR; the TCRdb copy retains only in-frame clones and omits some. Of some 76,000 clones listed, roughly 86% are singletons. The sample was PBMCs. The receptor set was obtained from a man in his sixties with lung cancer.

Worth noting for this clone: Compared with germline, one end of the junction differs, possibly owing to a read error. Other DNA sequences in the same sample also yield this CDR3. The chain is built from TRBV27 and TRBJ2-2; 9 bases are a match to TRBD2. Germline V gene lookup returns CDR1 MNHEY and CDR2 SMNVEV (reference sequence). The CDR3 is 17 amino acids. The CDR3 region has the DNA TGTGCCACCAGTTCACAAACGCGGGGGGGCCGGACCGGGGAGCTGTTTTTT. It specifies CATSSQTRGGRTGELFF.

This chain connects TRBV7-9 to TRBJ2-7, with unresolved D. The CDR3 extends over 12 amino acids. The ends were cut back, 5 bases at V and 7 bases at J, with 12 bases in the middle. Germline V gene lookup returns CDR1 SEHNR and CDR2 FQNEAQ (reference sequence). CDR3 DNA: TGTGCCAGCAGCCGAGTTGAAGGTGAGCAGTACGTC. Amino acid sequence: CASSRVEGEQYV.

This rearrangement joins TRBV24-1 to TRBJ2-2; D is possibly TRBD1 (5 bases). V was trimmed by 0 bases and J by 3 bases, leaving 16 bases between them. Per germline, CDR1 KGHDR and CDR2 SFDVKD. This CDR3 comprises 18 residues. CDR3 residues: CATSDLLTAKGDTGELFF. CDR3 nucleotide sequence: TGTGCCACCAGTGATTTGCTTACCGCGAAAGGGGACACCGGGGAGCTGTTTTTT.

The chain joins TRBV6-5 to TRBJ1-5; possibly TRBD1 for D (6 bases). Trimming took off 6 bases at V and 2 bases at J, with 11 bases between the two ends. The germline gives CDR1 MNHEY, CDR2 SVGAGI. CDR3 length: 14 amino acids. Here the CDR3 reads CASRSSGGNQPQHF. The CDR3 DNA reads TGTGCCAGCAGGAGTTCAGGGGGCAATCAGCCCCAGCATTTT.

This CDR3 reads CASRMDRAQETQYF. The CDR3, as DNA: TGTGCCAGCAGAATGGACAGGGCGCAAGAGACCCAGTACTTC. The chain couples TRBV2 to TRBJ2-5; 8 nucleotides align to TRBD1. The CDR3 covers 14 residues. The germline CDR1 and CDR2 sequences are SNHLY and FYNNEI. Trimming cost V 6 bases and J 2 bases; bases outside gene matches: 5.

The J gene is TRBJ1-1, the V gene TRBV5-8; no clear D gene. Germline CDR1 is SGHTS and CDR2 is YDEGEE. Deletions cut 5 bases from V and 11 bases from J, with 19 bases between. The CDR3 spans 13 residues. The DNA of the CDR3 is TGTGCCAGCAGGCCGAGCGGAACACTGAGGGCTTTCTTT. It yields the protein CASRPSGTLRAFF. Filled out from reference TRBV5-8 and TRBJ1-1, the complete variable domain reads EAGVTQSPTHLIKTRGQQATLRCSPISGHTSVYWYQQALGLGLQFLLWYDEGEERNRGNFPPRFSGRQFPNYSSELNVNALELEDSALYLCASRPSGTLRAFFGQGTRLTVV.

With regard to this clone: At one end the junction does not follow the germline gene, possibly because of a read error. The V and J genes are TRBV18 and TRBJ1-5, with D unresolved. The CDR3 runs to 14 residues. CDR1 is KGHSH, CDR2 LQKENI, per germline. The CDR3 nucleotides read TGTGCCAGCTCACAATCTTATCTTAATCAGGCCCAGCATTTT. Protein: CASSQSYLNQAQHF.

This clone came up once. The rearrangement joins TRBV3-1 (or the pseudogene TRBV3-2) to TRBJ2-2; tentatively, D is TRBD2 (6 bases). This CDR3 has 17 residues. Trimming took 1 base from V and 3 from J, leaving 15 bases between them. CDR1 and CDR2 (germline): LGHDT, YNNKEL (reference sequence). Written as DNA, the CDR3 is TGTGCCAGCAGCCAAGTGGGAATAGCGGAGTACACCGGGGAGCTGTTTTTT. Its translation is CASSQVGIAEYTGELFF.

Turning to this clone: This CDR3 is also generated by other DNA sequences in the sample. V and J are TRBV30 and TRBJ1-5; D perhaps matches TRBD1 (6 bases). There are 13 residues in the CDR3. The V gene lost 2 bases and the J gene lost 2 bases, with 7 bases spanning the gap. The germline V gene encodes CDR1 GTSNPN and CDR2 SVGIG (reference sequence). In DNA, the CDR3 is TGTGCCTGGAGTCGACAGGGCAATCAGCCCCAGCATTTT. Translation gives CAWSRQGNQPQHF.

The J gene is TRBJ1-1, the V gene TRBV10-1; D perhaps matches TRBD1 (5 bases). The CDR3 sequence is 14 residues long. Germline-derived CDR1 and CDR2 are WNHNN and SYGVQD (reference sequence). Trimming took off 5 bases at V and 1 base at J, with 11 bases between the two ends. The CDR3 DNA reads TGCGCCAGCAGTAGAGCGGGGACGAACACTGAAGCTTTCTTT. It translates to CASSRAGTNTEAFF.

The chain recombines TRBV11-1 with TRBJ2-5; 8 bases map to TRBD1. Trimming cost V 4 bases and J 7 bases; bases outside gene matches: 5. The CDR3 is 13 amino acids. The V gene's germline CDR1 is SGHAT and CDR2 FQDESV (reference sequence). DNA of the CDR3: TGTGCCAGCAGCTCCGGACAGGGCTTGACCCAGTACTTC. Translating gives CASSSGQGLTQYF.

V usage is TRBV6-2 or TRBV6-3 and J usage is TRBJ2-7, with a tentative D call TRBD1 (5 bases). Trimming stripped 5 bases from V and 2 bases from J, with 10 bases between. This CDR3 comprises 13 residues. The V gene's germline CDR1 is MNHEY and CDR2 SVGEGT. CDR3 nucleotides: TGTGCCAGCAGTACGGACATCGCCTACGAGCAGTACGTC. It encodes CASSTDIAYEQYV.

This sequence joins TRBV7-9 and TRBJ1-6, with 8 bases lining up with TRBD1. Looked up from germline, CDR1 is SEHNR and CDR2 is FQNEAQ (reference sequence). CDR3 length: 15 residues. Trimming took 3 bases from V and 7 from J; bases not matched to a gene: 5. Written as DNA, the CDR3 is TGTGCCAGCAGCTTTGCCGGACAGGGAAATTCACCCCTCCACTTT. Translation gives CASSFAGQGNSPLHF.

The V gene is TRBV7-2, the J gene TRBJ1-5; 8 bases agree with TRBD1. The V gene's germline CDR1 is SGHTA and CDR2 FQGNSA. The CDR3 sequence is 15 residues long. V was pared by 4 bases and J by 3 bases, with 5 bases of the junction left unmatched. CDR3 bases: TGTGCCAGCAGCTCGCCGACAGGGGACAATCAGCCCCAGCATTTT. Translation gives CASSSPTGDNQPQHF.

V is TRBV9 and J is TRBJ1-6, with no clear D. CDR3 length: 15 amino acids. V gave up 2 bases and J gave up 5 bases, with 11 bases separating them. Germline V gene lookup returns CDR1 SGDLS and CDR2 YYNGEE. The CDR3 spells CASSVGWPNNSPLHF. The CDR3 bases are TGTGCCAGCAGCGTCGGCTGGCCGAATAATTCACCCCTCCACTTT.

The gene calls are TRBV7-2 and TRBJ1-2; D is unclear. This CDR3 is 16 amino acids long. Germline CDR1 and CDR2: SGHTA and FQGNSA. V lost 4 bases and J lost 0, with 15 bases in between. The CDR3 nucleotides are TGTGCCAGCAGCTCGAATTGGGCCTCAGCTAACTATGGCTACACCTTC. Encoded protein: CASSSNWASANYGYTF.

V gene TRBV6-1 combines with J gene TRBJ1-5, with D hard to call. Between the trimmed V and J ends, which lost 3 bases and 3 bases, there was a span of 12 bases. CDR1 is MNHNS and CDR2 is SASEGT in the germline V gene. The CDR3 loop spans 15 amino acids. The CDR3 reads CASSDLWVDNQPQHF. The CDR3 DNA is TGTGCCAGCAGTGATCTGTGGGTAGACAATCAGCCCCAGCATTTT.

The rearrangement links TRBV7-8 to TRBJ2-2; TRBD2 matches 9 bases. V was clipped by 3 bases and J by 2 bases; unmatched bases: 7. Germline V gene data show CDR1 as SGHVS and CDR2 as FQNEAQ. CDR3 size: 17 residues. Here the CDR3 reads CASSLGSGGLNTGELFF. The CDR3 region has the DNA TGTGCCAGCAGCTTGGGGAGCGGGGGGCTTAACACCGGGGAGCTGTTTTTT.

V and J are TRBV6-5 and TRBJ2-7, with D unclear. Germline V lookup: CDR1 MNHEY, CDR2 SVGAGI. Trimming pared 4 bases from V and 0 bases from J, leaving 7 bases between. The CDR3 totals 13 residues. The CDR3 DNA sequence: TGTGCCAGCAGTTCCGGGTTCTCCTACGAGCAGTACGTC. It translates to CASSSGFSYEQYV.

This sequence joins TRBV29-1 and TRBJ1-1; possibly TRBD1 for D (6 bases). V was pared by 4 bases and J by 0 bases, with 15 bases between. This CDR3 has 15 residues. Per the germline V gene, CDR1 is SQVTM and CDR2 is ANQGSEA. CDR3 loop: CSVANLQGLNTEAFF. Here the CDR3 DNA reads TGCAGCGTTGCGAATTTACAGGGTTTGAACACTGAAGCTTTCTTT. The whole variable domain, remainder taken from reference TRBV29-1 and TRBJ1-1, is SAVISQKPSRDICQRGTSLTIQCQVDSQVTMMFWYRQQPGQSLTLIATANQGSEATYESGFVIDKFPISRPNLTFSTLTVSNMSPEDSSIYLCSVANLQGLNTEAFFGQGTRLTVV.

V usage is TRBV10-3 and J usage is TRBJ2-7; D is unresolved. Trimming shortened V by 3 bases and J by 5 bases, and 11 bases separated the two germline ends. CDR1 is ENHRY and CDR2 is SYGVKD in the germline V gene. The CDR3 totals 13 residues. The CDR3 sequence is CAISDPKIDEQYF. Written as DNA, the CDR3 is TGTGCCATCAGTGACCCGAAAATCGACGAGCAGTACTTC.